The 23 T cell receptor beta chains below come from one sample, sequenced in a study of graft-versus-host responses after intestinal transplantation. Sequencing was performed with immunoSEQ multiplex PCR; in TCRdb, only in-frame clones are kept and a portion is missing. Of tens of thousands of clones listed, about 90% are singletons. The sample consisted of PBMCs, taken 98 days after intestinal transplantation. The source of these receptors is a human patient who received an intestinal transplant, so some T cells may come from the graft donor.

This chain uses TRBV9 with TRBJ2-1, with D tentatively TRBD1 (6 bases). CDR3 length: 16 residues. CDR1 and CDR2 (germline): SGDLS, YYNGEE. V was cut by 0 bases and J by 4 bases, with 14 bases left in between. The CDR3 DNA reads as TGTGCCAGCAGCGTAGGGGTTATCAGGGGTTACAATGAGCAGTTCTTC. Encoded protein: CASSVGVIRGYNEQFF.

The V gene is TRBV7-9, the J gene TRBJ1-5, with a possible D match to TRBD1 (6 bases). V lost 1 base and J lost 4, with 14 bases in between. CDR1 and CDR2 from the germline V gene are SEHNR and FQNEAQ (reference sequence). The CDR3 spans 16 residues. The CDR3 protein is CASSLGGGRGNQPQHF. The CDR3 DNA reads as TGTGCCAGCAGCTTAGGAGGGGGGAGAGGGAATCAGCCCCAGCATTTT.

The table lists this clone with a count of one. This rearrangement joins TRBV4-1 to TRBJ1-2, with D unclear. The germline gives CDR1 MGHRA, CDR2 YSYEKL. Trimming cost V 3 bases and J 4 bases, with 9 bases left between them. The CDR3 is 13 amino acids. CDR3 region: CASSQGNTYGYTF. The CDR3 region has the DNA TGCGCCAGCAGCCAGGGTAATACCTATGGCTACACCTTC.

The V and J genes are TRBV18 and TRBJ1-5; D unresolved. Trimming pared 0 bases from V and 2 bases from J, leaving 8 bases between. The CDR3 spans 15 residues. The V gene's germline CDR1 is KGHSH and CDR2 LQKENI. The CDR3 DNA reads TGTGCCAGCTCACCACCAGGGTCGGGCAATCAGCCCCAGCATTTT. Translating it yields CASSPPGSGNQPQHF.

V is TRBV7-9 and J is TRBJ2-1, with TRBD1 identical over 8 bases. Per germline, CDR1 SEHNR and CDR2 FQNEAQ (reference sequence). The CDR3 covers 17 residues. With V trimmed by 5 bases and J by 0 bases, 9 bases remained unmatched. Here the CDR3 reads CASSGSRQGSSYNEQFF. The CDR3, as DNA: TGTGCCAGCAGCGGAAGTCGACAGGGGAGCTCCTACAATGAGCAGTTCTTC.

The CDR3 region has the DNA TGTGCCAGCAGCTTAGGGCGCCGGGAGATATACAATGAGCAGTTCTTC. Its protein product is CASSLGRREIYNEQFF. The chain carries TRBV11-3 and TRBJ2-1; TRBD2 might be the D (6 bases). Germline values: CDR1 SGHNT, CDR2 YENEEA. CDR3 size: 16 residues. Trimming cost V 1 base and J 4 bases, with 14 bases left between them.

The V and J genes are TRBV7-3 and TRBJ2-1, with D unresolved. CDR1 is SGHTA, CDR2 FQGTGA, per germline. This CDR3 has 16 residues. V was trimmed by 1 base and J by 0 bases, leaving 10 bases between them. In DNA form, the CDR3 reads TGTGCCAGCAGCTTAAGTCCCCAAGACTCCTACAATGAGCAGTTCTTC. It codes for CASSLSPQDSYNEQFF.

The CDR3 spells CATSRGGQGWNTEAFF. The CDR3 nucleotides read TGTGCCACCAGCAGAGGCGGACAGGGTTGGAACACTGAAGCTTTCTTT. The chain has TRBV15 and TRBJ1-1; 8 nucleotides agree with TRBD1. Per germline, CDR1 LNHNV and CDR2 YYDKDF (reference sequence). The CDR3 covers 16 residues. Germline trimming cut 1 base from V and 1 base from J; bases unmatched to any gene: 5.

CDR3 in amino acids: CASSVSLNTEAFF. Written as DNA, the CDR3 is TGCGCCAGCAGTGTCAGCTTGAACACTGAAGCTTTCTTT. The V gene is TRBV10-1, the J gene TRBJ1-1; D is unresolved. CDR3 length equals 13 residues. Germline CDR1 is WNHNN and CDR2 is SYGVQD (reference sequence). The V end lost 4 bases, the J end lost 0 bases, and 6 bases lay between the germline ends.

The V call is TRBV10-3, the J call TRBJ2-7, with D perhaps matching TRBD1 or TRBD2 (5 bases each). Trimming took 3 bases from V and 3 from J, leaving 15 bases between them. Germline CDR1 reads ENHRY; CDR2 reads SYGVKD. The CDR3 totals 15 residues. The CDR3 bases are TGTGCCATCAGTGAAAGGGGACCCTCCGGCTACGAGCAGTACTTC. Translating it yields CAISERGPSGYEQYF.

The rearrangement uses TRBV10-2 and TRBJ1-1; 8 bases fit TRBD1. V trimming: 2 bases; J trimming: 10 bases; junction bases outside the gene matches: 0. This CDR3 has 11 residues. Per germline, CDR1 WSHSY and CDR2 SAAADI. The CDR3 region is CASSEGTGAFF. CDR3 nucleotides: TGCGCCAGCAGTGAGGGGACAGGAGCTTTCTTT.

This clone was seen just once. The chain links TRBV2 to TRBJ2-7; a possible D gene is TRBD1 (6 bases). The CDR3 is made up of 14 amino acids. The V and J ends lost 6 bases and 6 bases respectively, with 18 bases between them. CDR1 is SNHLY, CDR2 FYNNEI, per germline. CDR3 amino acids: CASRKRGLNGEQYF. The CDR3 bases are TGTGCCAGCAGGAAAAGGGGGTTGAATGGCGAGCAGTACTTC.

The V gene is TRBV9, the J gene TRBJ2-7; tentatively, D is TRBD1 or TRBD2 (5 bases each). CDR3 length: 14 residues. V lost 4 bases to trimming and J lost 0 bases, with 11 bases between them. Germline values: CDR1 SGDLS, CDR2 YYNGEE. The CDR3 coding sequence is TGTGCCAGCAGCTCAGGGACGTCCTCCTACGAGCAGTACTTC. It codes for CASSSGTSSYEQYF.

The gene calls are TRBV7-3 and TRBJ2-1, with TRBD1 matching 8 bases. Trimming cost V 5 bases and J 7 bases; bases outside gene matches: 13. The CDR3 is made up of 16 amino acids. CDR1 SGHTA and CDR2 FQGTGA come from the germline V gene. CDR3 DNA sequence: TGTGCCAGCAGCCCGGTAGTTGCGACAGGGGTAAATGAGCAGTTCTTC. This translates into CASSPVVATGVNEQFF.

V is TRBV6-4 and J is TRBJ2-1; no reliable D call. Germline V gene sequence: CDR1 MRHNA, CDR2 SNTAGT. V was trimmed by 4 bases and J by 0 bases, leaving 10 bases between them. The CDR3 consists of 15 residues. The CDR3 DNA reads as TGTGCCAGCAGTGGAGATGCTAGCTCCTACAATGAGCAGTTCTTC. Protein: CASSGDASSYNEQFF.

Written as DNA, the CDR3 is TGTGCCAGCAGTTTTTCCGCAACTAATGAAAAACTGTTTTTT. This codes for CASSFSATNEKLFF. The gene calls are TRBV27 and TRBJ1-4, with unresolved D. Germline CDR1 MNHEY, CDR2 SMNVEV (reference sequence). Trimming took off 3 bases at V and 0 bases at J, with 5 bases between the two ends. The CDR3 covers 14 residues. The full variable domain, in which reference TRBV27 and TRBJ1-4 provide the parts outside the CDR3, is EAQVTQNPRYLITVTGKKLTVTCSQNMNHEYMSWYRQDPGLGLRQIYYSMNVEVTDKGDVPEGYKVSRKEKRNFPLILESPSPNQTSLYFCASSFSATNEKLFFGSGTQLSVL.

The chain is built from TRBV7-3 and TRBJ2-3; the D call may be TRBD1 or TRBD2 (6 bases each). There are 15 residues in the CDR3. Deletions cut 2 bases from V and 6 bases from J, with 15 bases between. The germline CDR1 and CDR2 sequences are SGHTA and FQGTGA. CDR3 region: CASSLFGGPGDTQYF. In DNA, the CDR3 is TGTGCCAGCAGCTTATTTGGGGGGCCAGGGGATACGCAGTATTTT.

The chain carries TRBV19 and TRBJ1-6, with D possibly TRBD1 on 6 matching bases. The CDR3 is 15 residues long. Germline CDR1 reads LNHDA; CDR2 reads SQIVND (reference sequence). The V end was cut by 3 bases, the J end by 0 bases, with 6 bases between. The CDR3 sequence: CASSIRGSYNSPLHF. CDR3 sequence (DNA): TGTGCCAGTAGTATCAGGGGCTCCTATAATTCACCCCTCCACTTT. Using reference TRBV19 and TRBJ1-6 for the parts outside the CDR3, the full variable domain is DGGITQSPKYLFRKEGQNVTLSCEQNLNHDAMYWYRQDPGQGLRLIYYSQIVNDFQKGDIAEGYSVSREKKESFPLTVTSAQKNPTAFYLCASSIRGSYNSPLHFGNGTRLTVT.

The gene calls are TRBV11-2 and TRBJ2-7; perhaps TRBD2 as D (5 bases). This CDR3 is built from 14 residues. Per germline, CDR1 SGHAT and CDR2 FQNNGV. V lost 5 bases and J lost 2, with 13 bases in between. The CDR3 bases are TGTGCCAGCAGCCCTCGGACTGAACCCTACGAGCAGTACTTC. This codes for CASSPRTEPYEQYF. The entire variable domain, with the rest obtained from reference TRBV11-2 and TRBJ2-7, is as follows: EAGVAQSPRYKIIEKRQSVAFWCNPISGHATLYWYQQILGQGPKLLIQFQNNGVVDDSQLPKDRFSAERLKGVDSTLKIQPAKLEDSAVYLCASSPRTEPYEQYFGPGTRLTVT.

The CDR3 is CASSLQGAGTEAFF. The CDR3 coding sequence is TGTGCCAGCAGCCTACAGGGCGCGGGCACTGAAGCTTTCTTT. The rearrangement uses TRBV5-4 and TRBJ1-1, with D maybe TRBD1 (6 bases). CDR1 is SGHNT, CDR2 YYREEE, per germline (reference sequence). The CDR3 consists of 14 residues. The V end lost 4 bases, the J end lost 4 bases, and 14 bases lay between the germline ends. Full variable domain (remainder filled in from reference TRBV5-4 and TRBJ1-1): ETGVTQSPTHLIKTRGQQVTLRCSSQSGHNTVSWYQQALGQGPQFIFQYYREEENGRGNFPPRFSGLQFPNYSSELNVNALELDDSALYLCASSLQGAGTEAFFGQGTRLTVV.

The rearrangement joins TRBV11-2 to TRBJ1-6, with unresolved D. Germline lookup yields CDR1 SGHAT and CDR2 FQNNGV. The V gene lost 1 base and the J gene lost 6 bases, with 7 bases spanning the gap. CDR3 size: 14 residues. The CDR3 sequence is CASSLAGPNSPLHF. The DNA for the CDR3 is TGTGCCAGCAGCTTAGCAGGCCCTAATTCACCCCTCCACTTT.

The V gene is TRBV19, the J gene TRBJ1-4; D is ambiguous. The germline V and J ends were trimmed by 5 bases and 6 bases, with 19 bases remaining between them. The germline CDR1 and CDR2 sequences are LNHDA and SQIVND (reference sequence). The CDR3 consists of 16 residues. In nucleotides, the CDR3 is TGTGCCAGTAGTTTTAATAATGGGCAGCGGGATGAAAAACTGTTTTTT. Translation gives CASSFNNGQRDEKLFF. Filled out from reference TRBV19 and TRBJ1-4, the complete variable domain reads DGGITQSPKYLFRKEGQNVTLSCEQNLNHDAMYWYRQDPGQGLRLIYYSQIVNDFQKGDIAEGYSVSREKKESFPLTVTSAQKNPTAFYLCASSFNNGQRDEKLFFGSGTQLSVL.

This clone has a single count. V is TRBV20-1 and J is TRBJ1-2; no clear D. CDR1 is DFQATT, CDR2 SNEGSKA, per germline (reference sequence). Between the trimmed V and J ends, which lost 7 bases and 5 bases, there was a span of 5 bases. The CDR3 runs 9 residues. The CDR3 DNA follows: TGCAGTGTCGGTTATGGCTACACCTTC. This translates into CSVGYGYTF.